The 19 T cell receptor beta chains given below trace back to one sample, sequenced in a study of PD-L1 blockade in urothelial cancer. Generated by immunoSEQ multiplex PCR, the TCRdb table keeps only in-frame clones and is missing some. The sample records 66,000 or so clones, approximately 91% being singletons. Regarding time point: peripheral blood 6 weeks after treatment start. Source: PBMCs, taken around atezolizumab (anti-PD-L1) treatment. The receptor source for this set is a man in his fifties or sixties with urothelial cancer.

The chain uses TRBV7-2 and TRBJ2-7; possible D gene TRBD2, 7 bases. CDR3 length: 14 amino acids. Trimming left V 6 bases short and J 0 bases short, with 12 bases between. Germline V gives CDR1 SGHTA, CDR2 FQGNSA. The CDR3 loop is CASRRGGSSYEQYF. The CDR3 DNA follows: TGTGCCAGCAGGAGGGGGGGGAGCTCCTACGAGCAGTACTTC.

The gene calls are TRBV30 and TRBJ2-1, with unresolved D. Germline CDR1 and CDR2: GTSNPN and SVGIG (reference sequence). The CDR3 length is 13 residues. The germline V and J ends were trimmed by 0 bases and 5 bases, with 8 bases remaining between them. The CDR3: CAWSVELNNEQFF. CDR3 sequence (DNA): TGTGCCTGGAGTGTGGAACTAAACAATGAGCAGTTCTTC. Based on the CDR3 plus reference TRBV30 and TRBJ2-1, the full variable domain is SQTIHQWPATLVQPVGSPLSLECTVEGTSNPNLYWYRQAAGRGLQLLFYSVGIGQISSEVPQNLSASRPQDRQFILSSKKLLLSDSGFYLCAWSVELNNEQFFGPGTRLTVL.

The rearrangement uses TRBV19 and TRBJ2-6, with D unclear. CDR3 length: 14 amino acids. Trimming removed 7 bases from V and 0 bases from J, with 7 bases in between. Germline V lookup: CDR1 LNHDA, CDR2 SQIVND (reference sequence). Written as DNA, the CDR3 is TGTGCCAGTAAATTCTTCTCTGGGGCCAACGTCCTGACTTTC. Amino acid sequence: CASKFFSGANVLTF.

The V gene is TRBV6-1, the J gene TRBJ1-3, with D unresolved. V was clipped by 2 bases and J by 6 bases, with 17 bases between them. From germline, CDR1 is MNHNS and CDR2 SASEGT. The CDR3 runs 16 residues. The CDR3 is CASSEFPSEGLNTIYF. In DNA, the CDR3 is TGTGCCAGCAGTGAATTCCCCTCGGAGGGTCTAAACACCATATATTTT.

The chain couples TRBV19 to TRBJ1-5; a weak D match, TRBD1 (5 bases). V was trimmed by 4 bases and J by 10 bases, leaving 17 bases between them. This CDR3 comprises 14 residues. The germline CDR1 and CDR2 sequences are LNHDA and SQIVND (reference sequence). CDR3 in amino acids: CASSTTGRSTPQHF. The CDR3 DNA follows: TGTGCCAGTAGTACTACAGGACGGAGCACCCCCCAGCATTTT.

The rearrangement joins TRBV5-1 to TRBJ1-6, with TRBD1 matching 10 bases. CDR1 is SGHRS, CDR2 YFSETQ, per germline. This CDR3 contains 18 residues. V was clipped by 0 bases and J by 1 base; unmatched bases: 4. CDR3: CASSLETGGASYNSPLHF. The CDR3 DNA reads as TGCGCCAGCAGCTTGGAGACAGGGGGCGCTTCCTATAATTCACCCCTCCACTTT. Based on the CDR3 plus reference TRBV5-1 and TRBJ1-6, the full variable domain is KAGVTQTPRYLIKTRGQQVTLSCSPISGHRSVSWYQQTPGQGLQFLFEYFSETQRNKGNFPGRFSGRQFSNSRSEMNVSTLELGDSALYLCASSLETGGASYNSPLHFGNGTRLTVT.

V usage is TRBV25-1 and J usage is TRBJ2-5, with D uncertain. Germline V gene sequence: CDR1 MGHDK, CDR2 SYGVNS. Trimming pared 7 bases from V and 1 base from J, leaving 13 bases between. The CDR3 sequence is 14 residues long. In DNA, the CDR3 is TGTGCCAGCAACCCCGCGCGGTCCCAAGAGACCCAGTACTTC. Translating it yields CASNPARSQETQYF.

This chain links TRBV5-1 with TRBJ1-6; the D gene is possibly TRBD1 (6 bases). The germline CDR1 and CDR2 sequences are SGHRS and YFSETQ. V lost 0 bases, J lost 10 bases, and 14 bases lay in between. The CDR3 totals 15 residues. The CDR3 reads CASSLVAGVQSPLHF. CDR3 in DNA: TGCGCCAGCAGCTTGGTTGCAGGGGTTCAGTCACCCCTCCACTTT.

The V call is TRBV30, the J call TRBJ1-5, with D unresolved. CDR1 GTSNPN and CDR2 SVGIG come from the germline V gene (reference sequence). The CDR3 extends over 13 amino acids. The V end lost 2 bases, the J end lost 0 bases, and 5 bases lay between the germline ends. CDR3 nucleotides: TGTGCCTGGAGTCACAGTAGCAATCAGCCCCAGCATTTT. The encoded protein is CAWSHSSNQPQHF.

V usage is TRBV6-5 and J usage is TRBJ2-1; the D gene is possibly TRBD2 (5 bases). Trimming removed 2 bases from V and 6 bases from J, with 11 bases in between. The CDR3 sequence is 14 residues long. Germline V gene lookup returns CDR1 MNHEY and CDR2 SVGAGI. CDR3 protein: CASSYRTGSNEQFF. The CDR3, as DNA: TGTGCCAGCAGTTACCGGACGGGAAGCAATGAGCAGTTCTTC.

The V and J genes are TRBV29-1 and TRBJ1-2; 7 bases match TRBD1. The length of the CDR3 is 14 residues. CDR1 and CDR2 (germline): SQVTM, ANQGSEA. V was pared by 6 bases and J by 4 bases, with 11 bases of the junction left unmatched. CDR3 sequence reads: CSVTGTDLGYGYTF. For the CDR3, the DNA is TGCAGCGTCACAGGGACAGACTTGGGCTATGGCTACACCTTC.

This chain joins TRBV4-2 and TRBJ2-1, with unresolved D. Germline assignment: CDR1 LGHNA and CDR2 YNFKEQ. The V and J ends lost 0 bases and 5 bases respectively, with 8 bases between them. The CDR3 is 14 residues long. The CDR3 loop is CASSQDSPDNEQFF. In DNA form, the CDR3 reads TGTGCCAGCAGCCAAGATTCCCCTGACAATGAGCAGTTCTTC.

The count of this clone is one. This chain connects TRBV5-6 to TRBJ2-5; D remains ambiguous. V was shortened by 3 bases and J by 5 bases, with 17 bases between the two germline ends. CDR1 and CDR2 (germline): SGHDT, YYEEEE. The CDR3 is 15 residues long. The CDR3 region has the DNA TGTGCCAGCAGCTACGACTGGTCATCCCGGGAGACCCAGTACTTC. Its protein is CASSYDWSSRETQYF.

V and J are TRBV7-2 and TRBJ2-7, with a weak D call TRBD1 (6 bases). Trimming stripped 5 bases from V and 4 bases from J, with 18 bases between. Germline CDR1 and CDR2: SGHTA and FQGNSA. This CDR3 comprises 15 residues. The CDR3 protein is CASSPSRDTIYEQYF. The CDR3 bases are TGTGCCAGCAGCCCTTCCCGGGACACTATTTACGAGCAGTACTTC. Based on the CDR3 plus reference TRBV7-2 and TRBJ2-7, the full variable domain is GAGVSQSPSNKVTEKGKDVELRCDPISGHTALYWYRQSLGQGLEFLIYFQGNSAPDKSGLPSDRFSAERTGGSVSTLTIQRTQQEDSAVYLCASSPSRDTIYEQYFGPGTRLTVT.

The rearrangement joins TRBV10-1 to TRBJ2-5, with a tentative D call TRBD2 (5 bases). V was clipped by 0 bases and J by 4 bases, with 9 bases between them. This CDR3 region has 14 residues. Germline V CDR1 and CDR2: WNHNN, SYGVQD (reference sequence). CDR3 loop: CASSESRGGETQYF. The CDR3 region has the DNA TGCGCCAGCAGTGAGTCACGGGGTGGAGAGACCCAGTACTTC.

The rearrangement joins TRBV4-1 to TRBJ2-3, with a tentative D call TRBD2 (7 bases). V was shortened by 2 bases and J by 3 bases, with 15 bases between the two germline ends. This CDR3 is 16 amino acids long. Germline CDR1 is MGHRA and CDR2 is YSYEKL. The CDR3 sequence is CASSQSGGAGTDTQYF. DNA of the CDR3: TGCGCCAGCAGCCAATCTGGGGGGGCGGGTACAGATACGCAGTATTTT.

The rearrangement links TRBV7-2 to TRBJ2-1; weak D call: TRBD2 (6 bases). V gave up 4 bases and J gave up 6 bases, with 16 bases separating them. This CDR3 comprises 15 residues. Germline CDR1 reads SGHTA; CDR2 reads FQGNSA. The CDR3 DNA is TGTGCCAGCAGCTCGGGAGTTAGCCGGTCCAATGAGCAGTTCTTC. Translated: CASSSGVSRSNEQFF.

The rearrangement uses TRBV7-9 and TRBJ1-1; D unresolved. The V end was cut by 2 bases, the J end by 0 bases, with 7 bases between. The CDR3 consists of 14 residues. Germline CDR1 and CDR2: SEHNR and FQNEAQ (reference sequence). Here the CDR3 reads CASSLSRLNTEAFF. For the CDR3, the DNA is TGTGCCAGCAGCTTATCCAGGTTGAACACTGAAGCTTTCTTT. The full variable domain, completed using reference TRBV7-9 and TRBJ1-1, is DTGVSQNPRHKITKRGQNVTFRCDPISEHNRLYWYRQTLGQGPEFLTYFQNEAQLEKSRLLSDRFSAERPKGSFSTLEIQRTEQGDSAMYLCASSLSRLNTEAFFGQGTRLTVV.

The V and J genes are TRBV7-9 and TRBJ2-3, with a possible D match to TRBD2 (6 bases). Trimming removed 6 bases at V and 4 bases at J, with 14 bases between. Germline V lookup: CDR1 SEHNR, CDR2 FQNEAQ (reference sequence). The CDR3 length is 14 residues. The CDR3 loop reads CASRGLPRADTQYF. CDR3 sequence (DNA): TGTGCCAGCAGGGGACTTCCCCGGGCAGATACGCAGTATTTT.